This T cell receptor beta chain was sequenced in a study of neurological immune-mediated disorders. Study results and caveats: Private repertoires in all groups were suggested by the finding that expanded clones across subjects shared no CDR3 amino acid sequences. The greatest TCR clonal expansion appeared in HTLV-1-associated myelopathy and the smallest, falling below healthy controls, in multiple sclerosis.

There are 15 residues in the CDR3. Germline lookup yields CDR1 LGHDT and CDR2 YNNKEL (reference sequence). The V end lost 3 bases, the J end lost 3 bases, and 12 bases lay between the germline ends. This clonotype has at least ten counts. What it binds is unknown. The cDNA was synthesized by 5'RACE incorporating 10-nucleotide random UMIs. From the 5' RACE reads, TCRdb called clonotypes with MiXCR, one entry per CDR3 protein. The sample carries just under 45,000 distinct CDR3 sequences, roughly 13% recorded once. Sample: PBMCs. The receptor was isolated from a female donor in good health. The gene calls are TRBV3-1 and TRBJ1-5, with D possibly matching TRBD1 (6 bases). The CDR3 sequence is CASSQTQGANQPQHF. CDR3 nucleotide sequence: TGTGCCAGCAGCCAGACACAGGGAGCCAATCAGCCCCAGCATTTT. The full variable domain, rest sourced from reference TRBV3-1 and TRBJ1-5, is DTAVSQTPKYLVTQMGNDKSIKCEQNLGHDTMYWYKQDSKKFLKIMFSYNNKELIINETVPNRFSPKSPDKAHLNLHINSLELGDSAVYFCASSQTQGANQPQHFGDGTRLSIL.